One sample yielded the 29 T cell receptor beta chains listed below, sequenced in a study of T cell repertoires in cytomegalovirus infection. TCRdb analysed the reads with MiXCR anew, one entry per CDR3 protein. This sample has 170,000 or so distinct CDR3 sequences, with roughly 14% found just once. The sequencing input was PBMCs. These receptors were collected from a human donor in good health (CMV status not recorded). Some clones in this sample may be carry-over from other donors' samples.

In this sample, this clonotype turned up many times. The V call is TRBV4-2, the J call TRBJ2-1; a weak D match, TRBD2 (6 bases). The CDR3 extends over 15 amino acids. V was shortened by 1 base and J by 8 bases, with 15 bases between the two germline ends. CDR1 and CDR2 (germline): LGHNA, YNFKEQ. CDR3 DNA: TGTGCCAGCAGCCAAGGTGCGAGACTAGTTGATGAGCAGTTCTTC. Protein product: CASSQGARLVDEQFF.

This clonotype showed up just a few times. V is TRBV12-3 or TRBV12-4 and J is TRBJ1-6; maybe TRBD1 (5 bases). V gave up 8 bases and J gave up 4 bases, with 15 bases separating them. The CDR3 spans 15 residues. CDR3 sequence (DNA): TGTGCCAGCCGAAACGGGGCAAATTATAATTCACCCCTCCACTTT. This sequence encodes CASRNGANYNSPLHF.

J is TRBJ2-7 and V is TRBV5-1, with 11 bases identical to TRBD2. The CDR3 is 13 amino acids. The trim removed 1 base at V and 6 bases at J, leaving 0 bases unmatched. CDR1 is SGHRS, CDR2 YFSETQ, per germline. The CDR3 DNA reads TGCGCCAGCAGCTTGACTAGCGGGGGCGAGCAGTACTTC. Translated: CASSLTSGGEQYF.

There are a few counts of this clonotype. V usage is TRBV6-2 or TRBV6-3 and J usage is TRBJ1-4; D remains ambiguous. This CDR3 has 16 residues. In germline, CDR1 is MNHEY, CDR2 SVGEGT. V was trimmed by 6 bases and J by 3 bases, leaving 17 bases between them. Here the CDR3 reads CASRPTGRSANEKLFF. The CDR3 nucleotides are TGTGCCAGCAGACCTACCGGACGGTCGGCTAATGAAAAACTGTTTTTT.

The genes are TRBV5-4 and TRBJ2-2; 9 nucleotides agree with TRBD2. The junction had 11 bases not matched to a gene; V was cut back by 4 bases and J by 7 bases. The germline CDR1 and CDR2 sequences are SGHNT and YYREEE (reference sequence). The CDR3 length is 16 residues. CDR3 coding DNA: TGTGCCAGCAGCGGAATTAGCGGGAGCTCAAGCGGGGAGCTGTTTTTT. Protein product: CASSGISGSSSGELFF.

V and J are TRBV20-1 and TRBJ2-3; D is ambiguous. Germline V gene data show CDR1 as DFQATT and CDR2 as SNEGSKA (reference sequence). This CDR3 comprises 15 residues. V lost 0 bases and J lost 0, with 10 bases in between. CDR3 bases: TGCAGTGCTAGAGATCCCAGAAGGAGCACAGATACGCAGTATTTT. Amino acid sequence: CSARDPRRSTDTQYF.

The sample holds a few counts of this clonotype. This chain joins TRBV7-2 and TRBJ1-2; D perhaps matches TRBD1 (6 bases). Trimming stripped 2 bases from V and 6 bases from J, with 16 bases between. The CDR3 contains 15 residues. Germline values: CDR1 SGHTA, CDR2 FQGNSA. The CDR3 protein is CASSLRGGGGDGYTF. In nucleotides, the CDR3 is TGTGCCAGCAGCTTAAGGGGAGGGGGGGGGGATGGCTACACCTTC.

This clonotype was counted between two and nine times. The chain carries TRBV5-1 and TRBJ2-7; TRBD1 matches at 10 bases. Germline V lookup: CDR1 SGHRS, CDR2 YFSETQ. V trimming: 1 base; J trimming: 2 bases; junction bases outside the gene matches: 3. This CDR3 contains 15 residues. The CDR3 loop reads CASSLWTGGAYEQYF. For the CDR3, the DNA is TGCGCCAGCAGCTTGTGGACAGGGGGAGCCTACGAGCAGTACTTC.

V is TRBV7-9 and J is TRBJ2-5; D unresolved. V was trimmed by 5 bases and J by 5 bases, leaving 15 bases between them. Germline values: CDR1 SEHNR, CDR2 FQNEAQ (reference sequence). The CDR3 runs 14 residues. The CDR3 bases are TGTGCCAGCAGCCGGCTAAAGGTTGCGGAGACCCAGTACTTC. It translates to CASSRLKVAETQYF.

The chain couples TRBV6-1 to TRBJ2-7, with TRBD2 as a possible D gene (6 bases). CDR3 length: 15 amino acids. Germline CDR1 reads MNHNS; CDR2 reads SASEGT. V shed 4 bases and J shed 3 bases, with 16 bases lying between them. CDR3 loop: CASSVQVGGSYEQYF. CDR3 in DNA: TGTGCCAGCAGTGTGCAGGTAGGAGGGAGCTACGAGCAGTACTTC.

The sample holds many counts of this clonotype. V is TRBV7-2 and J is TRBJ1-1; a possible D gene is TRBD1 (5 bases). Germline CDR1 SGHTA, CDR2 FQGNSA. This CDR3 spans 16 amino acids. V was trimmed by 4 bases and J by 1 base, leaving 16 bases between them. CDR3 residues: CASSSRRGLGNTEAFF. The CDR3, as DNA: TGTGCCAGCAGCTCGAGGCGGGGCTTGGGGAACACTGAAGCTTTCTTT.

This clonotype was detected only a few times. The J gene is TRBJ2-7, the V gene TRBV28; D remains ambiguous. The CDR3 spans 13 residues. V was clipped by 6 bases and J by 3 bases, with 12 bases between them. Germline lookup yields CDR1 MDHEN and CDR2 SYDVKM. CDR3: CASSPPPVYEQYF. The CDR3, as DNA: TGTGCCAGCAGCCCCCCCCCGGTCTACGAGCAGTACTTC.

This clonotype was counted at least ten times. This chain joins TRBV7-8 and TRBJ2-7; D is ambiguous. Germline V gene data show CDR1 as SGHVS and CDR2 as FQNEAQ. The CDR3 spans 11 residues. V lost 5 bases, J lost 3 bases, and 5 bases lay in between. CDR3 residues: CASSPGYEQYF. As DNA, the CDR3 is TGTGCCAGCAGCCCCGGCTACGAGCAGTACTTC.

This chain links TRBV19 with TRBJ2-7, with D possibly matching TRBD1 (6 bases). V was trimmed by 5 bases and J by 3 bases, leaving 14 bases between them. The germline V gene encodes CDR1 LNHDA and CDR2 SQIVND (reference sequence). CDR3 length: 14 amino acids. CDR3 DNA: TGTGCCAGTAGTTTACAGGGAGAGCTCTACGAGCAGTACTTC. Translated, it gives CASSLQGELYEQYF.

Ten or more counts support this clonotype. The chain is built from TRBV6-1 and TRBJ1-3; D perhaps matches TRBD1 (6 bases). The CDR3 runs 12 residues. Germline V gene sequence: CDR1 MNHNS, CDR2 SASEGT. Trimming removed 11 bases at V and 2 bases at J, with 10 bases between. Here the CDR3 reads CAGQTAGNTIYF. In nucleotides, the CDR3 is TGTGCCGGACAGACCGCTGGAAACACCATATATTTT.

Regarding this clonotype: It may be a read error: a sequence one base away is much more abundant. The V and J genes are TRBV6-2 or TRBV6-3 and TRBJ2-1; TRBD2 aligns across 10 bases. CDR1 and CDR2 from the germline V gene are MNHEY and SVGEGT. The CDR3 is made up of 15 amino acids. DNA of the CDR3: TGTGCCAACAGTTATTATAGCGGGAGGAGGAATGAGCAGTTCTTC. This sequence encodes CANSYYSGRRNEQFF.

CDR3 sequence (DNA): TGTGCCAGCAGCCAGGGTAATCAGCCCCAGCATTTT. This sequence encodes CASSQGNQPQHF. V is TRBV5-4 and J is TRBJ1-5, with D possibly TRBD1 on 5 matching bases. CDR1 SGHNT and CDR2 YYREEE come from the germline V gene (reference sequence). V dropped 4 bases and J dropped 4 bases, with 6 bases sitting between them. This CDR3 is built from 12 residues.

This clonotype appeared a few times. This chain connects TRBV11-3 to TRBJ2-1; D unclear. The germline V and J ends were trimmed by 2 bases and 8 bases, with 13 bases remaining between them. The CDR3 is 14 amino acids. The V gene's germline CDR1 is SGHNT and CDR2 YENEEA. CDR3 bases: TGTGCCAGCAGCTTATACATAGATTCGGATGAGCAGTTCTTC. Protein: CASSLYIDSDEQFF. Full variable domain (outside the CDR3, taken from reference TRBV11-3 and TRBJ2-1): EAGVVQSPRYKIIEKKQPVAFWCNPISGHNTLYWYLQNLGQGPELLIRYENEEAVDDSQLPKDRFSAERLKGVDSTLKIQPAELGDSAVYLCASSLYIDSDEQFFGPGTRLTVL.

This clonotype was seen ten or more times. This chain links TRBV6-1 with TRBJ2-1; 7 bases are a match to TRBD1. Germline V gives CDR1 MNHNS, CDR2 SASEGT. This CDR3 has 15 residues. V shed 5 bases and J 0 bases; nucleotides not matched to a gene: 4. CDR3 in amino acids: CASSPHRGSYNEQFF. In nucleotides, the CDR3 is TGTGCCAGCAGTCCCCACAGGGGCTCCTACAATGAGCAGTTCTTC.

The chain joins TRBV20-1 to TRBJ1-1, with a possible D match to TRBD1 (6 bases). V shed 5 bases and J shed 6 bases, with 13 bases lying between them. The CDR3 is 12 residues long. Germline assignment: CDR1 DFQATT and CDR2 SNEGSKA (reference sequence). CDR3 sequence (DNA): TGCAGTGCTCTCCAGGGGATAGCTGAAGCTTTCTTT. Amino acid sequence: CSALQGIAEAFF.

J is TRBJ1-6 and V is TRBV7-9; 8 bases agree with TRBD1. Germline trimming cut 6 bases from V and 8 bases from J; bases unmatched to any gene: 6. The CDR3 extends over 14 amino acids. From germline, CDR1 is SEHNR and CDR2 FQNEAQ (reference sequence). CDR3 protein: CASRKQGAHSPLHF. The DNA of the CDR3 is TGTGCCAGCAGGAAGCAGGGGGCGCATTCACCCCTCCACTTT.

This clonotype was counted ten times or more. The chain has TRBV6-1 and TRBJ1-2; no definite D call. The CDR3 spans 14 residues. Between the trimmed V and J ends, which lost 5 bases and 6 bases, there was a span of 16 bases. Germline lookup yields CDR1 MNHNS and CDR2 SASEGT. Here the CDR3 reads CASSFQGGKDGYTF. DNA for the CDR3: TGTGCCAGCAGTTTCCAAGGCGGGAAGGATGGCTACACCTTC.

This clonotype was picked up many times. This chain connects TRBV7-2 to TRBJ2-3, with D perhaps TRBD2 (5 bases). Germline V gene data show CDR1 as SGHTA and CDR2 as FQGNSA. V was clipped by 2 bases and J by 6 bases, with 12 bases between them. The CDR3 covers 14 residues. CDR3 coding DNA: TGTGCCAGCAGCTTATCCGGAGGAAGGGATACGCAGTATTTT. Translation: CASSLSGGRDTQYF.

The CDR3 here is CASSMRGGTEAFF. CDR3 DNA sequence: TGTGCCAGTAGTATGAGGGGGGGTACTGAAGCTTTCTTT. This chain links TRBV19 with TRBJ1-1, with D possibly being TRBD1 (6 bases). V was cut by 3 bases and J by 5 bases, with 10 bases left in between. From germline, CDR1 is LNHDA and CDR2 SQIVND (reference sequence). The CDR3 totals 13 residues.

This clonotype was detected ten times or more. The V call is TRBV2, the J call TRBJ2-7; D may be TRBD1 (6 bases). With 4 bases removed from V and 7 bases from J, the gap between germline ends came to 14 bases. The CDR3 extends over 13 amino acids. CDR1 and CDR2 (germline): SNHLY, FYNNEI. CDR3 amino acids: CASSVTGPGEQYF. In DNA, the CDR3 is TGTGCCAGCAGTGTAACAGGGCCGGGAGAGCAGTACTTC. Drawing the rest from reference TRBV2 and TRBJ2-7, the complete variable domain is EPEVTQTPSHQVTQMGQEVILRCVPISNHLYFYWYRQILGQKVEFLVSFYNNEISEKSEIFDDQFSVERPDGSNFTLKIRSTKLEDSAMYFCASSVTGPGEQYFGPGTRLTVT.

The table lists this clonotype with many counts. The CDR3 loop reads CAISDRVYQPQHF. CDR3 nucleotide sequence: TGTGCCATCAGTGACAGGGTGTATCAGCCCCAGCATTTT. The chain couples TRBV10-3 to TRBJ1-5; a weak D match, TRBD1 (5 bases). Germline CDR1 is ENHRY and CDR2 is SYGVKD. The V end was cut by 3 bases, the J end by 5 bases, with 8 bases between. This CDR3 contains 13 residues.

There are a few counts of this clonotype. This chain connects TRBV5-6 to TRBJ2-1, with D perhaps TRBD1 (6 bases). This CDR3 is 13 amino acids long. With 5 bases removed from V and 8 bases from J, the gap between germline ends came to 14 bases. Germline V gives CDR1 SGHDT, CDR2 YYEEEE. The CDR3 loop reads CASSPGTRDEQFF. The CDR3 DNA follows: TGTGCCAGCAGTCCCGGGACAAGGGATGAGCAGTTCTTC.

J is TRBJ2-1 and V is TRBV10-3; 8 bases match TRBD2. CDR3 length: 14 residues. V dropped 4 bases and J dropped 9; count of bases not matched to a gene: 8. The V gene's germline CDR1 is ENHRY and CDR2 SYGVKD. The CDR3 sequence: CAISARAGVGEQFF. The CDR3, as DNA: TGTGCCATCAGTGCCCGAGCGGGAGTCGGTGAGCAGTTCTTC.

The chain recombines TRBV12-3 or TRBV12-4 with TRBJ1-5, with D hard to call. This CDR3 has 12 residues. The ends were cut back, 6 bases at V and 7 bases at J, with 10 bases in the middle. The CDR3 DNA is TGTGCCAGCAGCCGGGGTTTGCAGCCCCAGCATTTT. Encoded protein: CASSRGLQPQHF.